This paragraph reports one T cell receptor beta chain. This entry is derived from a study of cytomegalovirus exposure and HLA in healthy donors. Trimming pared 0 bases from V and 4 bases from J, leaving 13 bases between. The CDR3 contains 15 residues. Germline V gene data show CDR1 as SGDLS and CDR2 as YYNGEE. PCR used 60 Vbeta primers and 13 Jbeta primers. The method was immunoSEQ multiplex PCR; TCRdb's version includes in-frame clones alone and lacks a portion of them. This table holds 150,000 to 200,000 clones, around four fifths found once. This clonotype originated in a man aged 18 to 35 in good health and CMV-seropositive. The source material was PBMCs. The chain has TRBV9 and TRBJ1-2; D is perhaps TRBD1 (6 bases). This chain's CDR3 is CASSVDNRALYGYTF. In nucleotides, the CDR3 is TGTGCCAGCAGCGTAGACAACAGGGCTCTCTATGGCTACACCTTC.